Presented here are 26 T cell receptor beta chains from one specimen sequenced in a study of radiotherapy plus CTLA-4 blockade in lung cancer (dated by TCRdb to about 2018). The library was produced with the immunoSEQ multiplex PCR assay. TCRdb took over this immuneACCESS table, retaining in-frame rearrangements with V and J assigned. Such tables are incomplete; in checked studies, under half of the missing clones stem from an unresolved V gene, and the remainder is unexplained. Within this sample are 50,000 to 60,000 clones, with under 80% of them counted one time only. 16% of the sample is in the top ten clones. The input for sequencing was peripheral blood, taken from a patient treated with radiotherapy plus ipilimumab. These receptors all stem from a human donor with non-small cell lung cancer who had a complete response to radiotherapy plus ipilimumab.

The CDR3 spells CASSEAKEGGSGTDTQYF. The CDR3 DNA reads as TGTGCCAGCAGTGAAGCGAAGGAGGGAGGGAGCGGCACAGATACGCAGTATTTT. The chain uses TRBV2 and TRBJ2-3; TRBD2 matches 7 bases. V lost 0 bases, J lost 1 base, and 10 bases stayed unmatched. The CDR3 runs to 18 residues. Germline CDR1 is SNHLY and CDR2 is FYNNEI.

The CDR3 DNA follows: TGTGCCAGCTCACCTAGCTCCTACGAGCAGTACGTC. Translating it yields CASSPSSYEQYV. The chain links TRBV18 to TRBJ2-7, with D uncertain. This CDR3 has 12 residues. V lost 3 bases, J lost 0 bases, and 3 bases lay in between. The germline CDR1 and CDR2 sequences are KGHSH and LQKENI.

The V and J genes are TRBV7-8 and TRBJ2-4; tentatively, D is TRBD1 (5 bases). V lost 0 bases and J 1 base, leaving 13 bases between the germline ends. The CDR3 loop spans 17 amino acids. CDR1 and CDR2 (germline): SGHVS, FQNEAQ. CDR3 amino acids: CASSLAGRGDAKNIQYF. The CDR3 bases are TGTGCCAGCAGCTTAGCTGGTAGGGGCGACGCCAAAAACATTCAGTACTTC.

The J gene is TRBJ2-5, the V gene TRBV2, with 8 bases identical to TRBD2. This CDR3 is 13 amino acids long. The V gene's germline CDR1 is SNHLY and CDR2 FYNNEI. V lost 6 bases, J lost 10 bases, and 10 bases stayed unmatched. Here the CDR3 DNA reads TGTGCCAGCAGCGGGGGACTAGAGCTTCTCCAGTACTTC. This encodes CASSGGLELLQYF.

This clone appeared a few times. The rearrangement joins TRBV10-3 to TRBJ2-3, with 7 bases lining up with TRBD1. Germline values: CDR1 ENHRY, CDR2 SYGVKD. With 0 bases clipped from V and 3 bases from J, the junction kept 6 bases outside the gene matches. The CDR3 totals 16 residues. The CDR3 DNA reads TGTGCCATCAGTGAGTCGGGCAGGGGGACAACAGATACGCAGTATTTT. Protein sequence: CAISESGRGTTDTQYF.

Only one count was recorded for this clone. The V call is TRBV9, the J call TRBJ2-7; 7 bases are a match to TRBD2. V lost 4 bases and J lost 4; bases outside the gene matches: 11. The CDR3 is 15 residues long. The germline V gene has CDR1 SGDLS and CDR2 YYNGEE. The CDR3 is CASSTSPRLAYEQYF. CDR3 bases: TGTGCCAGCAGCACTAGTCCCCGACTAGCATACGAGCAGTACTTC.

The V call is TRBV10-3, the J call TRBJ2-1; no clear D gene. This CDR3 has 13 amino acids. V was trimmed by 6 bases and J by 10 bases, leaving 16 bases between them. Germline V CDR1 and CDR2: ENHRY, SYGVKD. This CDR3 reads CAIRPSLSDEQFF. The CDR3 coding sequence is TGTGCCATCAGGCCGTCCCTCAGCGACGAGCAGTTCTTC.

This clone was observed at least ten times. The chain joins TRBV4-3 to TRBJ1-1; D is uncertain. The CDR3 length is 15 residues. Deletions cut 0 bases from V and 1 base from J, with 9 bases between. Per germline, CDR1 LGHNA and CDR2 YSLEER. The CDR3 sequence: CASSQDRRGNTEAFF. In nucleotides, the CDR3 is TGCGCCAGCAGCCAAGATAGGAGAGGGAACACTGAAGCTTTCTTT.

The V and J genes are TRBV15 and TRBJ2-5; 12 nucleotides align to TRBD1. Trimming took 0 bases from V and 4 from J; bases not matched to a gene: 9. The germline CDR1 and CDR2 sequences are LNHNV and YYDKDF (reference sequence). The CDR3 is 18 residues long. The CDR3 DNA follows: TGTGCCACCAGCAGAGACGGGACAGGGGGCGCAAGGGGAGAGACCCAGTACTTC. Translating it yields CATSRDGTGGARGETQYF.

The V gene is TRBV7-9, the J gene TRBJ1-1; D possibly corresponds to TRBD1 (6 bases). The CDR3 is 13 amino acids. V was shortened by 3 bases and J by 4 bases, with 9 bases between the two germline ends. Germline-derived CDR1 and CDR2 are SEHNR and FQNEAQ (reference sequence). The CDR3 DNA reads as TGTGCCAGCAGCTTGGACAGTCCCACTGAAGCTTTCTTT. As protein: CASSLDSPTEAFF.

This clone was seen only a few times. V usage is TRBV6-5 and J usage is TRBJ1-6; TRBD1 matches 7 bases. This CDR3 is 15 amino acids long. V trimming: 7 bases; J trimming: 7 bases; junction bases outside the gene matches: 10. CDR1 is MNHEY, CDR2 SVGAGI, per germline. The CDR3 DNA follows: TGTGCCAGCAAGATTGGACAGGTCGGGAATTCACCCCTCCACTTT. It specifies CASKIGQVGNSPLHF.

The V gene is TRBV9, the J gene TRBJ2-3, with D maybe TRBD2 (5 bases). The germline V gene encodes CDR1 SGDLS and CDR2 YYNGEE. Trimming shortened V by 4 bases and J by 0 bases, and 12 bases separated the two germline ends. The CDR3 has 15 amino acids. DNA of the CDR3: TGTGCCAGCAGCTCCTCCCCGGGGAGCACAGATACGCAGTATTTT. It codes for CASSSSPGSTDTQYF.

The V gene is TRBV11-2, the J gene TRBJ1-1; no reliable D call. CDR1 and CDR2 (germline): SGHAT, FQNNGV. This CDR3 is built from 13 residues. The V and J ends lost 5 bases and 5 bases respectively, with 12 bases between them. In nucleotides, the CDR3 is TGTGCCAGCAGCAGATTTCAGGAAACTGAAGCTTTCTTT. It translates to CASSRFQETEAFF.

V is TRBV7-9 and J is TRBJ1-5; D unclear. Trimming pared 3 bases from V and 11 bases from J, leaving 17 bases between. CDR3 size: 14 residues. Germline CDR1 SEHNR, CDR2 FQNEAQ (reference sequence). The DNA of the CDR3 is TGTGCCAGCAGCTTCGGTAAACCCCTCGAGACCCAGCATTTT. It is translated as CASSFGKPLETQHF.

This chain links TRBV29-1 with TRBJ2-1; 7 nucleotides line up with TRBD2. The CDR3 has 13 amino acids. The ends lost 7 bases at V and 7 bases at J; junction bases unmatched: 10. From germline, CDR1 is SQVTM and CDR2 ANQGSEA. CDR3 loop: CSAQAGPTNEQFF. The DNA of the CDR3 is TGCAGCGCACAAGCGGGGCCCACGAATGAGCAGTTCTTC.

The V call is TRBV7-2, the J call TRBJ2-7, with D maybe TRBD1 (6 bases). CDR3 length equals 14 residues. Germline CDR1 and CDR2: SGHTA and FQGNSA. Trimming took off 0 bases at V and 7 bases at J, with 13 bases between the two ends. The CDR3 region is CASSLARDQGEQYF. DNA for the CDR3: TGTGCCAGCAGCTTAGCCCGGGATCAGGGGGAGCAGTACTTC.

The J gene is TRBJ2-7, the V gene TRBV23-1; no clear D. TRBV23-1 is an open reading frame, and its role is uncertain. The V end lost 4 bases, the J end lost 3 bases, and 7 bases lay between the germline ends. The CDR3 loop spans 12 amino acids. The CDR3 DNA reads TGCGCCAGCAGTCGGGCCGGCTACGAGCAGTACGTC. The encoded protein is CASSRAGYEQYV.

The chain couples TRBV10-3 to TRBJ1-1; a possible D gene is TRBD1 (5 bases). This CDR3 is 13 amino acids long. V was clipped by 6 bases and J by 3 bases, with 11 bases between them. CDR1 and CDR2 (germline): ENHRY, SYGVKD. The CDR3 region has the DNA TGTGCCATCAGCGGGGGTCAGGACACTGAAGCTTTCTTT. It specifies CAISGGQDTEAFF.

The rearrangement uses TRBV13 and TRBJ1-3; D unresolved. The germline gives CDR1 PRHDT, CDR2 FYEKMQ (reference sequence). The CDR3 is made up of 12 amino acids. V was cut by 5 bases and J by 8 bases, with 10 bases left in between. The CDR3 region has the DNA TGTGCCAGCAGCCAGCGGTGGGACACCATATATTTT. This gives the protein CASSQRWDTIYF.

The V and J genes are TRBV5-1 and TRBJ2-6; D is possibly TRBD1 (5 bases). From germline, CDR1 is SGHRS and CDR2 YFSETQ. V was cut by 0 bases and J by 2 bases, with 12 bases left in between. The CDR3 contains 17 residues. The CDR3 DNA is TGCGCCAGCAGCTTGGGTCAGAACAGGCCTGGGGCCAACGTCCTGACTTTC. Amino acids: CASSLGQNRPGANVLTF.

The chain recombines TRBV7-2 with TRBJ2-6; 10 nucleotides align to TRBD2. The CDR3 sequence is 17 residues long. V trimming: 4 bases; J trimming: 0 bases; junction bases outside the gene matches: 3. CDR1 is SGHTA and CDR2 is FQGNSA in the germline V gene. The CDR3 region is CASSSGLANSGANVLTF. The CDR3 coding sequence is TGTGCCAGCAGCTCGGGACTAGCGAACTCTGGGGCCAACGTCCTGACTTTC.

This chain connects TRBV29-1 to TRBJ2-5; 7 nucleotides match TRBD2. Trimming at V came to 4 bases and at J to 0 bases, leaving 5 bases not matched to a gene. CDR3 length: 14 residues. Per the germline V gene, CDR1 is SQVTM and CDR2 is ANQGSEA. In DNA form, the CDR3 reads TGCAGCGTTGCCGGGGGGTTCAACCAAGAGACCCAGTACTTC. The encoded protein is CSVAGGFNQETQYF. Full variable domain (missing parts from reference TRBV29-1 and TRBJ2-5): SAVISQKPSRDICQRGTSLTIQCQVDSQVTMMFWYRQQPGQSLTLIATANQGSEATYESGFVIDKFPISRPNLTFSTLTVSNMSPEDSSIYLCSVAGGFNQETQYFGPGTRLLVL.

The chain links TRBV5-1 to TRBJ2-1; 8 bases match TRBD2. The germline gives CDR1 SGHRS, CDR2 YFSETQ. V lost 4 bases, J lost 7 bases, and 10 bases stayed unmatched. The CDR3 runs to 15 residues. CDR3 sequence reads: CASSLGLGVSNEQFF. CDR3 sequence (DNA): TGCGCCAGCAGCCTGGGACTAGGCGTATCGAATGAGCAGTTCTTC.

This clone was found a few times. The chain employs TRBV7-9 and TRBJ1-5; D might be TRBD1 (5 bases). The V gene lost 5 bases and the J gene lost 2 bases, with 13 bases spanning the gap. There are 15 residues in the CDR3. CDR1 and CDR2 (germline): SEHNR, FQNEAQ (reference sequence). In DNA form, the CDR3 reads TGTGCCAGCAGCCACGGCAGGGAGGGCAATCAGCCCCAGCATTTT. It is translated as CASSHGREGNQPQHF.

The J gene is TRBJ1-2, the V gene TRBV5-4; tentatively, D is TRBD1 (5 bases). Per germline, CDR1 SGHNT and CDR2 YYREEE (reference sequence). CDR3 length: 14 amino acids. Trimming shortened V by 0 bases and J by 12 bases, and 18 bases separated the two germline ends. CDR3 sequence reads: CASSLAGGPAHHTF. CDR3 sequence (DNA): TGTGCCAGCAGCTTGGCCGGGGGTCCTGCTCATCACACCTTC. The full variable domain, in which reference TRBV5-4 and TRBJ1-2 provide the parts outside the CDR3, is ETGVTQSPTHLIKTRGQQVTLRCSSQSGHNTVSWYQQALGQGPQFIFQYYREEENGRGNFPPRFSGLQFPNYSSELNVNALELDDSALYLCASSLAGGPAHHTFGSGTRLTVV.

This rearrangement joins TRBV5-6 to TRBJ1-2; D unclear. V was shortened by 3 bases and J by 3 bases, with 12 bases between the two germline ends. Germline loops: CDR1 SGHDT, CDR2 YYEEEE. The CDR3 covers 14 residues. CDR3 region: CASSWYSRDYGYTF. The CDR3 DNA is TGTGCCAGCAGCTGGTACAGTCGCGACTATGGCTACACCTTC.